The rows below give T cell receptor beta chains drawn from one sample of a study of cytomegalovirus exposure and HLA in healthy donors. Profiled with immunoSEQ multiplex PCR; TCRdb holds only in-frame clones, not every one. The sample contains 120,000 or so clones, approximately 8.6% of which appear only once. Sequencing input: PBMCs. The receptors come from a woman aged 40 to 55 in good health and CMV-seropositive. The CDR3 runs from the conserved cysteine through the conserved F or W. D genes are given only for firm matches. Only part of the rows carry a size: once, few, many, or a class if the clone is expanded.

j_call: TRBJ1-3; clone_size: NA; v_call: TRBV5-1; d_call: NA; cdr3_nt: TGCGCCAGCAGTACGACCGGGGGCTCTGGAAACACCATATATTTT; cdr3_aa: CASSTTGGSGNTIYF
j_call: TRBJ1-4; clone_size: few; v_call: TRBV5-7; d_call: NA; cdr3_nt: TGTGCCAGCAGCTTTAATCCGTCGGTTGAAAAACTGTTTTTT; cdr3_aa: CASSFNPSVEKLFF
j_call: TRBJ1-6; clone_size: NA; v_call: TRBV19; d_call: TRBD1; cdr3_nt: TGTGCCAGTAGTCCCCTCCGGGACAGTAATTCACCCCTCCACTTT; cdr3_aa: CASSPLRDSNSPLHF
j_call: TRBJ2-5; clone_size: NA; v_call: TRBV15; d_call: TRBD2; cdr3_nt: TGTGCCACCAGCAGAGACACTAGCGGGGGGAGGACCCAGTACTTC; cdr3_aa: CATSRDTSGGRTQYF
j_call: TRBJ2-1; clone_size: few; v_call: TRBV7-3; d_call: TRBD2; cdr3_nt: TGTGCCAGCAGCTTAACGAGGACTAGCGGGGGGGACGGGGATGAGCAGTTCTTC; cdr3_aa: CASSLTRTSGGDGDEQFF
j_call: TRBJ2-1; clone_size: few; v_call: TRBV6-1; d_call: TRBD1; cdr3_nt: TGTGCCAGCAGTGGGGGACAGGCAAGTGATGAGCAGTTCTTC; cdr3_aa: CASSGGQASDEQFF
j_call: TRBJ1-1; clone_size: few; v_call: TRBV7-9; d_call: NA; cdr3_nt: TGTGCCAGCATCCCCTTGGCTTATGAAGCTTTCTTT; cdr3_aa: CASIPLAYEAFF
j_call: TRBJ1-6; clone_size: NA; v_call: TRBV18; d_call: TRBD1; cdr3_nt: TGTGCCAGCTCACCTTATGGGACAGGGGATTCACCCCTCCACTTT; cdr3_aa: CASSPYGTGDSPLHF
j_call: TRBJ2-1; clone_size: few; v_call: TRBV11-3; d_call: TRBD1; cdr3_nt: TGTGCCAGCAGCTCAGGGGGAACCTACAATGAGCAGTTCTTC; cdr3_aa: CASSSGGTYNEQFF
j_call: TRBJ1-1; clone_size: NA; v_call: TRBV9; d_call: TRBD1; cdr3_nt: TGTGCCAGCAGCCCGCGACAGGGGAGGGCTGAAGCTTTCTTT; cdr3_aa: CASSPRQGRAEAFF
j_call: TRBJ1-6; clone_size: NA; v_call: TRBV5-1; d_call: TRBD1; cdr3_nt: TGCGCCAGCAGCTTGGCCCAAGACAGGGATTCACCCCTCCACTTT; cdr3_aa: CASSLAQDRDSPLHF
j_call: TRBJ1-2; clone_size: few; v_call: TRBV5-1; d_call: NA; cdr3_nt: TGCGCCAGCAGCCACCGGCCGGGACTCGACTATGGCTACACCTTC; cdr3_aa: CASSHRPGLDYGYTF
j_call: TRBJ1-5; clone_size: few; v_call: TRBV18; d_call: NA; cdr3_nt: TGTGCCAGCTCACCCGGCAGGGTAGACCAGCCCCAGCATTTT; cdr3_aa: CASSPGRVDQPQHF
j_call: TRBJ2-1; clone_size: few; v_call: TRBV11-3; d_call: TRBD2; cdr3_nt: TGTGCCAGCAGCCCCACCGGGACTAGCGGGGGGACGACCTACAATGAGCAGTTCTTC; cdr3_aa: CASSPTGTSGGTTYNEQFF
j_call: TRBJ1-1; clone_size: NA; v_call: TRBV15; d_call: NA; cdr3_nt: TGTGCCACCAGCAGAGAGCGGCTCACGAACACTGAAGCTTTCTTT; cdr3_aa: CATSRERLTNTEAFF
j_call: TRBJ2-7; clone_size: NA; v_call: TRBV4-2; d_call: TRBD2; cdr3_nt: TGTGCCAGCAGCCAAGAAGGAGCGGGGAGTACCTACGAGCAGTACTTC; cdr3_aa: CASSQEGAGSTYEQYF
j_call: TRBJ1-2; clone_size: few; v_call: TRBV6-1; d_call: NA; cdr3_nt: TGTGCCAGCAGTCTCGGGGGAGGTGGCTACACCTTC; cdr3_aa: CASSLGGGGYTF